This T cell receptor (beta chain) was obtained from a study of blood T cell repertoires in COVID-19. Deletions cut 5 bases from V and 5 bases from J, with 15 bases between. Looked up from germline, CDR1 is LNHNV and CDR2 is YYDKDF (reference sequence). This CDR3 has 15 residues. Profiled with immunoSEQ multiplex PCR; TCRdb holds only in-frame clones, not every one. The table lists about 200,000 clones, 84% of them singletons. Source material: peripheral blood. The genes are TRBV15 and TRBJ1-4; D gene uncertain. The origin of this receptor is a man in his fifties or sixties with active or convalescent COVID-19. The CDR3 nucleotides are TGTGCCACCAGCGGCCCCCAGTACCTCAATGAAAAACTGTTTTTT. This translates into CATSGPQYLNEKLFF.